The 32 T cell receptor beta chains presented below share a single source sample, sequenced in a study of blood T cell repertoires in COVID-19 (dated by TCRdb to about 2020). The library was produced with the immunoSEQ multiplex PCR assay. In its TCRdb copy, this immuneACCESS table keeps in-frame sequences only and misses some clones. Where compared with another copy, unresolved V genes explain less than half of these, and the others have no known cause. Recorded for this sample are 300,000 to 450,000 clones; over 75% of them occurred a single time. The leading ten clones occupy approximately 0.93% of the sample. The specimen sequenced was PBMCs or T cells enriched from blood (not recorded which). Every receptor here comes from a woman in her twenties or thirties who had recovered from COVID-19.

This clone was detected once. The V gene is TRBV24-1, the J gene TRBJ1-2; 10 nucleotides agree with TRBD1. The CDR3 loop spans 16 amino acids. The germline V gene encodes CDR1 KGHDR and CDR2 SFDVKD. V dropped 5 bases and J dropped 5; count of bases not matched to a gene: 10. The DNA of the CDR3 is TGTGCCACCAGTGGAACCCCGACAGGGGGCTCATATGGCTACACCTTC. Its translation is CATSGTPTGGSYGYTF.

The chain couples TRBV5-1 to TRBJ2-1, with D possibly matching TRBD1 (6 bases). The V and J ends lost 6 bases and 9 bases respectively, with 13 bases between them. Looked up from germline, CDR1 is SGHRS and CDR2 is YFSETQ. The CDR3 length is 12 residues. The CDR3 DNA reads TGCGCCAGCACCGAAAGGGGGAGTGAGCAGTTCTTC. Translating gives CASTERGSEQFF.

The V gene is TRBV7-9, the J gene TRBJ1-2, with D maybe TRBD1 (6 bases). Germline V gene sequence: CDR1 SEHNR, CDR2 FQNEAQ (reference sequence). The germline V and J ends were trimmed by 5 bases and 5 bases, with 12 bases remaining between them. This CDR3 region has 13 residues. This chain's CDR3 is CASSTGQNYGYTF. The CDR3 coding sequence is TGTGCCAGCAGCACCGGACAGAATTATGGCTACACCTTC.

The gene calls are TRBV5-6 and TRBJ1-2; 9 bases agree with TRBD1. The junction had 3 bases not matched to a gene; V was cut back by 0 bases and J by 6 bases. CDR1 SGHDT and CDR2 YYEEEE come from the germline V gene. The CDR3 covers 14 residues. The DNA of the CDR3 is TGTGCCAGCAGCTTGGGTAGGACAGGGGATGGCTACACCTTC. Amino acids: CASSLGRTGDGYTF.

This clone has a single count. For the CDR3, the DNA is TGTGCCAGCAGCCAACGACGCCTAGCGGGGCACACAGATACGCAGTATTTT. Residues: CASSQRRLAGHTDTQYF. The chain is built from TRBV3-1 (or the pseudogene TRBV3-2) and TRBJ2-3, with TRBD2 matching over 9 bases. The V and J ends lost 2 bases and 2 bases, in that order; junction bases with no gene match: 8. The CDR3 loop spans 17 amino acids. Germline V gene data show CDR1 as LGHDT and CDR2 as YNNKEL (reference sequence).

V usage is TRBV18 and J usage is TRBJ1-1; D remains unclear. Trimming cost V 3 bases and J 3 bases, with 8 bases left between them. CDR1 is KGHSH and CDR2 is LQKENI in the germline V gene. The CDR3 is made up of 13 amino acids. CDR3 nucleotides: TGTGCCAGCTCACCTTCGGGGTACACTGAAGCTTTCTTT. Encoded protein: CASSPSGYTEAFF. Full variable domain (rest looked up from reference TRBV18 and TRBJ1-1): NAGVMQNPRHLVRRRGQEARLRCSPMKGHSHVYWYRQLPEEGLKFMVYLQKENIIDESGMPKERFSAEFPKEGPSILRIQQVVRGDSAAYFCASSPSGYTEAFFGQGTRLTVV.

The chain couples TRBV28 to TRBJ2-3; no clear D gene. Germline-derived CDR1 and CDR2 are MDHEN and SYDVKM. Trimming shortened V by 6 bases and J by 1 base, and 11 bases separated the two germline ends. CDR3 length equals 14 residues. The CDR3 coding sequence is TGTGCCAGCAGCCCCAGGTTGCGCACAGATACGCAGTATTTT. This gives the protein CASSPRLRTDTQYF.

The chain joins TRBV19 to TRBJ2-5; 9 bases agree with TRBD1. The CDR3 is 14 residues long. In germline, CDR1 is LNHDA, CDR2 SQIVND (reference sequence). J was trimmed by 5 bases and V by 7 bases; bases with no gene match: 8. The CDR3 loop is CASTGTGTSETQYF. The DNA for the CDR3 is TGTGCCAGTACCGGGACAGGGACGAGTGAGACCCAGTACTTC. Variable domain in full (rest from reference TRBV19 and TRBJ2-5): DGGITQSPKYLFRKEGQNVTLSCEQNLNHDAMYWYRQDPGQGLRLIYYSQIVNDFQKGDIAEGYSVSREKKESFPLTVTSAQKNPTAFYLCASTGTGTSETQYFGPGTRLLVL.

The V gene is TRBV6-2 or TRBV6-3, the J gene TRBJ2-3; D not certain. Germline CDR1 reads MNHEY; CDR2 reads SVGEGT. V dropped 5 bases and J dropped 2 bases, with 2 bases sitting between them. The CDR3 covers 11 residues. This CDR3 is CASSLTDTQYF. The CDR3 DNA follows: TGTGCCAGCAGTCTCACAGATACGCAGTATTTT.

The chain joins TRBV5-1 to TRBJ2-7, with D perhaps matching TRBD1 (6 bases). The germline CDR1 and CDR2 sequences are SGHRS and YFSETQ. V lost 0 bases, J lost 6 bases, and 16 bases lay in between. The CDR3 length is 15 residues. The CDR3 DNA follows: TGCGCCAGCAGCTTGGCAGGGGCCCGATTTGCCGAGCAGTACTTC. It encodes CASSLAGARFAEQYF.

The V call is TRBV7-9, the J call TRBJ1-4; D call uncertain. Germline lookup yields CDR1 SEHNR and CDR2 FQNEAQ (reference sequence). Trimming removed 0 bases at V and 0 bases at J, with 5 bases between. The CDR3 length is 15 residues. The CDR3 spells CASSLAGATNEKLFF. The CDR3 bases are TGTGCCAGCAGCTTAGCCGGAGCAACTAATGAAAAACTGTTTTTT.

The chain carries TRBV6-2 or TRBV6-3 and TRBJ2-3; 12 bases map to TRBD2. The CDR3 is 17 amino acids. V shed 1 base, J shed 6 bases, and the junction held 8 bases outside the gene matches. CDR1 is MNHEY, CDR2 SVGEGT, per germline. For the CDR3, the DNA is TGTGCCAGCAGTTACTTCGCTAGCGGGGGGGATGTGGATACGCAGTATTTT. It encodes CASSYFASGGDVDTQYF.

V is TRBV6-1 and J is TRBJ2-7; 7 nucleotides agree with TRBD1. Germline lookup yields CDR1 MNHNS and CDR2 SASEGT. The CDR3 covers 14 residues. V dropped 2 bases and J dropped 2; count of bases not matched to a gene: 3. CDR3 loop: CASSERGQTYEQYF. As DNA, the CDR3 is TGTGCCAGCAGTGAACGGGGACAGACCTACGAGCAGTACTTC.

DNA for the CDR3: TGTGCCAGCACAAAGGCGGTAACTAACTATGGCTACACCTTC. Translation gives CASTKAVTNYGYTF. The V call is TRBV5-5, the J call TRBJ1-2; D is undetermined. Germline values: CDR1 SGHKS, CDR2 YYEKEE (reference sequence). The CDR3 runs to 14 residues. V was trimmed by 6 bases and J by 0 bases, leaving 12 bases between them.

CDR3: CASSIAGQSSYEQYF. Here the CDR3 DNA reads TGTGCCAGTAGTATAGCGGGACAGAGCTCCTACGAGCAGTACTTC. The chain has TRBV19 and TRBJ2-7, with 7 nucleotides matching TRBD1. The CDR3 has 15 residues. CDR1 and CDR2 (germline): LNHDA, SQIVND (reference sequence). The J segment lost 0 bases and the V segment lost 1 base, leaving 3 bases of the junction unmatched.

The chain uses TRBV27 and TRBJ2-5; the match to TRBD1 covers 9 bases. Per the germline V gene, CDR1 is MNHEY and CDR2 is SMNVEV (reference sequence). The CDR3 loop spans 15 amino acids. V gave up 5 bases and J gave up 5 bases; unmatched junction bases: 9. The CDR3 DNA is TGTGCCAGCAGTCCCTCGGGACAGGGTAGCGAGACCCAGTACTTC. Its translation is CASSPSGQGSETQYF.

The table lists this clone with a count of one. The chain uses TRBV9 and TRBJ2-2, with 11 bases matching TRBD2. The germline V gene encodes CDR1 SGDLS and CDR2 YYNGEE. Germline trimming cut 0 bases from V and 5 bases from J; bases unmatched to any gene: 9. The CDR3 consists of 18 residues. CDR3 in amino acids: CASSVAISGGARTGELFF. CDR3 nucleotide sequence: TGTGCCAGCAGCGTAGCTATTAGCGGGGGGGCGAGAACCGGGGAGCTGTTTTTT.

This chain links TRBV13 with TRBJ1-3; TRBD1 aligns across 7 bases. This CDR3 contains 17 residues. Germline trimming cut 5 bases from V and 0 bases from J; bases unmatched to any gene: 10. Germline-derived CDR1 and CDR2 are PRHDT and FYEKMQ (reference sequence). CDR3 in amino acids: CASSPRQGRLSGNTIYF. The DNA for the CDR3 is TGTGCCAGCAGCCCCCGACAGGGCCGCCTCTCTGGAAACACCATATATTTT.

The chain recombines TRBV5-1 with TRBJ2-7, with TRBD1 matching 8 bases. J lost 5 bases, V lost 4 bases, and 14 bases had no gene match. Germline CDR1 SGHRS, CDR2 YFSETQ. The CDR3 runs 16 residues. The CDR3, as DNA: TGCGCCAGCAGCCTAACCGCTTACAGGGGGTCCAACGAGCAGTACTTC. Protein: CASSLTAYRGSNEQYF.

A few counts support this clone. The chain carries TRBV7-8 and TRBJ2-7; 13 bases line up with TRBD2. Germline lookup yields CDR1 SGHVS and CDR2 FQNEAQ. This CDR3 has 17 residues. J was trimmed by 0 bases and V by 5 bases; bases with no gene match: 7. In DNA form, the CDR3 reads TGTGCCAGCAGCAGGACGGGGACTAGCGGGGCCTCCTACGAGCAGTACTTC. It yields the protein CASSRTGTSGASYEQYF.

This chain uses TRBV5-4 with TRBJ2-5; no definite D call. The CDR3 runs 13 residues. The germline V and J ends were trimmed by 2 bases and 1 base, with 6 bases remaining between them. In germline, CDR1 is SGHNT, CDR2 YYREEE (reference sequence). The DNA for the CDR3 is TGTGCCAGCAGCTTATGGAGCCAAGAGACCCAGTACTTC. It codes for CASSLWSQETQYF.

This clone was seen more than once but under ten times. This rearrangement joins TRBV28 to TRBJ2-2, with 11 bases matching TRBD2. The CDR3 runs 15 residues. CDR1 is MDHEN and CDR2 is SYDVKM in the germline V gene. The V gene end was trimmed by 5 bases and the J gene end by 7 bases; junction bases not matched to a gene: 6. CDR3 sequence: CASSLSGGANGELFF. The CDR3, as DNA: TGTGCCAGCAGTCTTAGCGGGGGGGCGAACGGGGAGCTGTTTTTT.

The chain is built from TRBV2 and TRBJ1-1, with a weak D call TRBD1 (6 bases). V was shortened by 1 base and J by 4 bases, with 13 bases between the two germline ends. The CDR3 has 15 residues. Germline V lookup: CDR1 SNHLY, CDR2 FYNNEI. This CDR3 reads CASSEDRVLGTEAFF. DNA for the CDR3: TGTGCCAGCAGTGAAGACAGGGTTTTGGGCACTGAAGCTTTCTTT.

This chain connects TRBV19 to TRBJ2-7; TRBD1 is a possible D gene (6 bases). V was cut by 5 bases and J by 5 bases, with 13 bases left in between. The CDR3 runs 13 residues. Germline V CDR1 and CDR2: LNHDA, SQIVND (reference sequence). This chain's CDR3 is CASSDRPSDEQYF. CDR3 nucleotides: TGTGCCAGTAGTGACAGGCCTTCTGACGAGCAGTACTTC.

The CDR3 spells CASSLGPGTSGANNYEQYF. CDR3 DNA: TGCGCCAGCAGCTTGGGCCCCGGGACTAGCGGGGCTAATAACTACGAGCAGTACTTC. V usage is TRBV5-1 and J usage is TRBJ2-7, with 13 bases aligning to TRBD2. CDR3 size: 19 residues. Trimming cost V 0 bases and J 3 bases; bases outside gene matches: 12. The germline V gene has CDR1 SGHRS and CDR2 YFSETQ. The whole variable domain, filled in from reference TRBV5-1 and TRBJ2-7, reads KAGVTQTPRYLIKTRGQQVTLSCSPISGHRSVSWYQQTPGQGLQFLFEYFSETQRNKGNFPGRFSGRQFSNSRSEMNVSTLELGDSALYLCASSLGPGTSGANNYEQYFGPGTRLTVT.

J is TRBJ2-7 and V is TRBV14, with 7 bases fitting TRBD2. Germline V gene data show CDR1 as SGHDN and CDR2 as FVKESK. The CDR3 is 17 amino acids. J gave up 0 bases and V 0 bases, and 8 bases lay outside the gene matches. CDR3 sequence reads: CASSQDRGVRSSYEQYF. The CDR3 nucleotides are TGTGCCAGCAGCCAAGATCGGGGGGTGAGGAGCTCCTACGAGCAGTACTTC.

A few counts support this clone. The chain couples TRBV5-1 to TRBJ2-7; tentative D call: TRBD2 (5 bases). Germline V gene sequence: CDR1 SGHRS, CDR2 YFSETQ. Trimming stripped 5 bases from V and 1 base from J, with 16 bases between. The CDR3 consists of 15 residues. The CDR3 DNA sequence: TGCGCCAGCAGTCCTTGGAGGAAGGGATCCTACGAGCAGTACTTC. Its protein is CASSPWRKGSYEQYF. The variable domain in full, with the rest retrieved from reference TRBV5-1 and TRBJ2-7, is KAGVTQTPRYLIKTRGQQVTLSCSPISGHRSVSWYQQTPGQGLQFLFEYFSETQRNKGNFPGRFSGRQFSNSRSEMNVSTLELGDSALYLCASSPWRKGSYEQYFGPGTRLTVT.

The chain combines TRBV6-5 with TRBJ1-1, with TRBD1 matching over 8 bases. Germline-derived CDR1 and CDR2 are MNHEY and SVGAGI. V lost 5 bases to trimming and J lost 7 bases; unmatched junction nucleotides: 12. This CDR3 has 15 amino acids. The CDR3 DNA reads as TGTGCCAGCAGTCCCCCTCAGGGGGCGGTGGGTGAAGCTTTCTTT. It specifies CASSPPQGAVGEAFF.

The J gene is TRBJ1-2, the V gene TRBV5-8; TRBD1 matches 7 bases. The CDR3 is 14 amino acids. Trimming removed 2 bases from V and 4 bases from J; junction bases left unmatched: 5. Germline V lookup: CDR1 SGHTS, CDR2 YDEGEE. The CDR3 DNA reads TGTGCCAGCAGCTTCCTGACAGGGCCCTATGGCTACACCTTC. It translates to CASSFLTGPYGYTF.

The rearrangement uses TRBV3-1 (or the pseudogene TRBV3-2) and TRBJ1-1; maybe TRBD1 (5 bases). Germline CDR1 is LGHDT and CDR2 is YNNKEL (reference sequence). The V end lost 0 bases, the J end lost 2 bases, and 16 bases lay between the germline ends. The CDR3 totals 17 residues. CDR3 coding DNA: TGTGCCAGCAGCCAAGATAGTGAGAGGACACCAAACACTGAAGCTTTCTTT. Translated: CASSQDSERTPNTEAFF.

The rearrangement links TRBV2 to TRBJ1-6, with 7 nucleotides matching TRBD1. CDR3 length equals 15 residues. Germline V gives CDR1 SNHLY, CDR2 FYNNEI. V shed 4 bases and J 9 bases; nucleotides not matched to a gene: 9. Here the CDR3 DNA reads TGTGCCAGCAGTGCGAGGGGGCGCGCAGGTTCACCCCTCCACTTT. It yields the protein CASSARGRAGSPLHF.

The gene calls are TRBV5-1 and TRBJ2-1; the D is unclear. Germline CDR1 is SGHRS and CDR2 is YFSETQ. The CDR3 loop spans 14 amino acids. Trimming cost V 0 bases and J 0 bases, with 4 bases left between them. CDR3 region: CASSLGPSYNEQFF. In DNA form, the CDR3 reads TGCGCCAGCAGCTTGGGGCCCTCCTACAATGAGCAGTTCTTC.